The clone carrying this T cell receptor (beta chain) was seen more than once but under ten times. CD8+ and CD4+ T cells taken from blood had their TCR beta sequenced. Each multiple sclerosis control was a treatment-naive patient with relapsing-remitting disease that was either stable or active. In contrast to the negatively isolated CD8+ and CD4+ T cells, TEMRA cells were FACS-enriched. The entry originates in a study of CD8 T cells in Susac syndrome. Reverse transcription used roughly 0.45 to 1 ug RNA and random hexamers. TCRdb processed the immunoSEQ multiplex PCR reads anew with MiXCR; each CDR3 protein has one entry. The sample lists around 280,000 distinct CDR3 sequences; around 92% were seen once. There are 11 residues in the CDR3. With 6 bases removed from V and 2 bases from J, the gap between germline ends came to 5 bases.

Specimen: CD4+ T cells from PBMCs. The V call is TRBV12-3 or TRBV12-4, the J call TRBJ2-7; D is uncertain. The TCR was taken from a human donor with multiple sclerosis. Written as DNA, the CDR3 is TGTGCCAGCAGCCGGGCCTACGAGCAGTACTTC. Protein product: CASSRAYEQYF.